This paragraph covers one T cell receptor (beta chain) sequence. The antigen is unknown. This specimen comes from a study of OX40 agonist ivuxolimab in advanced cancers. Background on the study: Averaging roughly 60 years in age, with a range of about 23 to 90, the cohort was 65% to 85% male.

The study sampled blood at baseline, cycle 4 day 1, and cycle 7 day 1. This CDR3 comprises 13 residues. V was pared by 3 bases and J by 6 bases, with 11 bases between. Germline V gene lookup returns CDR1 SEHNR and CDR2 FQNEAQ (reference sequence). Study outcomes and limitations: Nonresponders included some who also had low normalized T-cell clonal expansion.

Measured with immunoSEQ multiplex PCR; TCRdb has only the in-frame clones, and not every one. The data show around 40,000 clones, with 92% seen just once and 8% to 10% held by the top ten. V and J are TRBV7-9 and TRBJ2-5; no clear D gene. This receptor was identified in an adult with an advanced solid tumor such as melanoma, head and neck, liver or kidney cancer. Here the sequenced sample was CD4+ or CD8+ T cells sorted from blood, taken in a trial of the OX40 agonist ivuxolimab. CDR3 sequence: CASSFLEVKTQYF. The CDR3 DNA reads TGTGCCAGCAGCTTTCTAGAAGTTAAGACCCAGTACTTC.